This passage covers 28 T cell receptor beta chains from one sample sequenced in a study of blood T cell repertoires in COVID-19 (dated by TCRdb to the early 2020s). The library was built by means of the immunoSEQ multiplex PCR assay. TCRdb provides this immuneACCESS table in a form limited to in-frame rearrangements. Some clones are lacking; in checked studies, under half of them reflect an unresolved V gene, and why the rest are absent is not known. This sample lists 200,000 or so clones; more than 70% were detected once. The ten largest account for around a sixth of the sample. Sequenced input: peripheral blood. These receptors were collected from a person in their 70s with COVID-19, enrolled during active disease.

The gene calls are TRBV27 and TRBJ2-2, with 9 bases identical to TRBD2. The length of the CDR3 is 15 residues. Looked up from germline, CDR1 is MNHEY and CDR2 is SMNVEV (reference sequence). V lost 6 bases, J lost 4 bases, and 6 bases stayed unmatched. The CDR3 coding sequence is TGTGCCAGCAGACAGGGACTAGCTAGCACCGGGGAGCTGTTTTTT. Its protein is CASRQGLASTGELFF.

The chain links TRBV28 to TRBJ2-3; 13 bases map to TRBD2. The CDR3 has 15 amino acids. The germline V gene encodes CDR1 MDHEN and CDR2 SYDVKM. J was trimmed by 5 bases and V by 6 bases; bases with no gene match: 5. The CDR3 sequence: CASRPGTSGIDTQYF. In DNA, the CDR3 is TGTGCCAGCAGGCCCGGGACTAGCGGGATAGATACGCAGTATTTT.

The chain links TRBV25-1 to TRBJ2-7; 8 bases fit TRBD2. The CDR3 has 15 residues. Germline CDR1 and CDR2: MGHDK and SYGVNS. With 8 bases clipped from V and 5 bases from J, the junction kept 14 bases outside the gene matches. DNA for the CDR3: TGTGCCAGCCGTGGGCCTAGCGGGCGGGGCCACGAGCAGTACTTC. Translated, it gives CASRGPSGRGHEQYF.

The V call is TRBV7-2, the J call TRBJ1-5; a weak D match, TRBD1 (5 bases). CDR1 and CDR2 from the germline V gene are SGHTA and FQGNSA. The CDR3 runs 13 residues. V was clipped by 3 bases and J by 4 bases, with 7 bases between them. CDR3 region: CASSLTDNQPQHF. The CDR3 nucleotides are TGTGCCAGCAGCTTGACAGATAATCAGCCCCAGCATTTT.

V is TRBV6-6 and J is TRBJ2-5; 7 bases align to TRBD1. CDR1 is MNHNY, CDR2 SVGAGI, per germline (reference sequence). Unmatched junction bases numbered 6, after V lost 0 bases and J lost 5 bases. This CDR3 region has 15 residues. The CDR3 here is CASSYSGPGQETQYF. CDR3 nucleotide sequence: TGTGCCAGCAGTTACTCGGGGCCGGGACAGGAGACCCAGTACTTC.

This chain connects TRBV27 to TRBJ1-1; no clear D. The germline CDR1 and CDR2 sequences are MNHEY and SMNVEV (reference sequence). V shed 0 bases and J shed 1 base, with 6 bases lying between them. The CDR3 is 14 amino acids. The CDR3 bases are TGTGCCAGCAGTTTATCTCCAGAGAACACTGAAGCTTTCTTT. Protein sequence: CASSLSPENTEAFF.

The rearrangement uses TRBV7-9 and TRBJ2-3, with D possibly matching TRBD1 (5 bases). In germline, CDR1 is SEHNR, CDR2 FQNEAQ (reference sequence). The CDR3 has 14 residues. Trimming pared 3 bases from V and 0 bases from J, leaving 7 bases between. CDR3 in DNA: TGTGCCAGCAGCTTTAAGGGGAGCACAGATACGCAGTATTTT. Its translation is CASSFKGSTDTQYF. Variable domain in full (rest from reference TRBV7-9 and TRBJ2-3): DTGVSQNPRHKITKRGQNVTFRCDPISEHNRLYWYRQTLGQGPEFLTYFQNEAQLEKSRLLSDRFSAERPKGSFSTLEIQRTEQGDSAMYLCASSFKGSTDTQYFGPGTRLTVL.

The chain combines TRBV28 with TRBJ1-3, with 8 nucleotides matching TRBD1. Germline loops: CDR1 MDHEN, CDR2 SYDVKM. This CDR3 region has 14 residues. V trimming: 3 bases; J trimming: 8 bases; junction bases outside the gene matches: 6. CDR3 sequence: CASSFRDRIYTIYF. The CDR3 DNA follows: TGTGCCAGCAGTTTCCGGGACAGGATATACACCATATATTTT. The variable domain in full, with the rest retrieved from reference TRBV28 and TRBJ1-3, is DVKVTQSSRYLVKRTGEKVFLECVQDMDHENMFWYRQDPGLGLRLIYFSYDVKMKEKGDIPEGYSVSREKKERFSLILESASTNQTSMYLCASSFRDRIYTIYFGEGSWLTVV.

CDR3 nucleotides: TGTGCCAGTAACCTCGGACAGGGAAGGCATGGCTACACCTTC. The encoded protein is CASNLGQGRHGYTF. The chain is built from TRBV19 and TRBJ1-2, with 8 positions matching TRBD1. J gave up 6 bases and V 7 bases, and 10 bases lay outside the gene matches. Looked up from germline, CDR1 is LNHDA and CDR2 is SQIVND (reference sequence). The length of the CDR3 is 14 residues.

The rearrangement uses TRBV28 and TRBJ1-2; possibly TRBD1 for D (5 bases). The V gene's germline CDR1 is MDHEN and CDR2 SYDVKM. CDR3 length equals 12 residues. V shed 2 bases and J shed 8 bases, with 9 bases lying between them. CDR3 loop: CASSLAGVGYTF. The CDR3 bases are TGTGCCAGCAGTTTAGCGGGGGTGGGCTACACCTTC.

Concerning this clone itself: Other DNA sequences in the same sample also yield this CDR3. The CDR3 spells CASSSRGGNQPQHF. CDR3 bases: TGTGCCAGCAGCTCCAGGGGAGGCAATCAGCCCCAGCATTTT. The rearrangement links TRBV7-9 to TRBJ1-5; possible D gene TRBD1, 6 bases. V was shortened by 4 bases and J by 2 bases, with 9 bases between the two germline ends. The CDR3 is made up of 14 amino acids. Germline V gene data show CDR1 as SEHNR and CDR2 as FQNEAQ (reference sequence).

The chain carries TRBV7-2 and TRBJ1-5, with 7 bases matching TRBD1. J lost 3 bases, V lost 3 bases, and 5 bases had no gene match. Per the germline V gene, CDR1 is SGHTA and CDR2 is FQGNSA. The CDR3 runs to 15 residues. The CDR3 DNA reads TGTGCCAGCAGCTTGACAGGGCCAACCAATCAGCCCCAGCATTTT. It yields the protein CASSLTGPTNQPQHF.

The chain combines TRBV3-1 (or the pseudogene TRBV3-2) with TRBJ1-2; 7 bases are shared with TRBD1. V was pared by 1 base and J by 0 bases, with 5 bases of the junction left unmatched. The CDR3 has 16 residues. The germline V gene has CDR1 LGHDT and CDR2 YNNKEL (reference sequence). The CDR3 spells CASSQGRQGTNYGYTF. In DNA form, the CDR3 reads TGTGCCAGCAGCCAAGGCAGACAGGGTACTAACTATGGCTACACCTTC.

The CDR3 sequence is CASSSQGVVNQPQHF. For the CDR3, the DNA is TGTGCCAGCAGTTCGCAGGGGGTGGTTAATCAGCCCCAGCATTTT. The rearrangement uses TRBV6-2 or TRBV6-3 and TRBJ1-5; TRBD1 agrees at 7 bases. J was trimmed by 4 bases and V by 4 bases; bases with no gene match: 7. Germline lookup yields CDR1 MNHEY and CDR2 SVGEGT. This CDR3 has 15 residues.

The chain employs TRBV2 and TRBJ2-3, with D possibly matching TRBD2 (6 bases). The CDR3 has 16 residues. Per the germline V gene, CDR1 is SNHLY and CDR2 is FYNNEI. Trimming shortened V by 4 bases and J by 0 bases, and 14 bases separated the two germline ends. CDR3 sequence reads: CASSGPSVPSTDTQYF. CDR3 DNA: TGTGCCAGCAGTGGACCTAGCGTCCCTAGCACAGATACGCAGTATTTT.

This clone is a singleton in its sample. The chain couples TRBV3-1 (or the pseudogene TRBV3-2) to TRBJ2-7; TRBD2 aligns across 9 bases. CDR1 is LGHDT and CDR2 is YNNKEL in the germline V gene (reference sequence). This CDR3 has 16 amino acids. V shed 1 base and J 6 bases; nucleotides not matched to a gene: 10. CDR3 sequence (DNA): TGTGCCAGCAGCCAAGGGGTTACGGCGGGGGGGCGCGAGCAGTACTTC. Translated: CASSQGVTAGGREQYF.

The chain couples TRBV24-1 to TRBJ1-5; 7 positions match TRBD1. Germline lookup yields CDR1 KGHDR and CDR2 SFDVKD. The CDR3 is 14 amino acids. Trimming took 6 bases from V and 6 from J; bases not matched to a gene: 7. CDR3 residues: CATSPDRAGQPQHF. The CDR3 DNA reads TGTGCCACCAGTCCTGACAGGGCAGGTCAGCCCCAGCATTTT.

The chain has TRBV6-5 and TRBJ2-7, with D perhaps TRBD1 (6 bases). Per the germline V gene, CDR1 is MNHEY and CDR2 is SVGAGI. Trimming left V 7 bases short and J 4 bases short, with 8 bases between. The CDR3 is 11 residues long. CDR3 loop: CASTDRYEQYF. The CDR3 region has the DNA TGTGCCAGCACGGACAGATACGAGCAGTACTTC.

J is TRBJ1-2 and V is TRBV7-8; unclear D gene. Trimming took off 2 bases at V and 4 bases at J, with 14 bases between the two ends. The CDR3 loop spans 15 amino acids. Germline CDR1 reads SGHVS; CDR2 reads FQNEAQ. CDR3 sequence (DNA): TGTGCCAGCAGCTTATCGTCAGTAGCGGGCTATGGCTACACCTTC. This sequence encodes CASSLSSVAGYGYTF.

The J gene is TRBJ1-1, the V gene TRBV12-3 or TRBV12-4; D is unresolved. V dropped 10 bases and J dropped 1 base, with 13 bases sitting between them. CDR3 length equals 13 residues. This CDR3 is CATRSGENTEAFF. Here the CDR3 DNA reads TGTGCCACCCGTAGCGGGGAGAACACTGAAGCTTTCTTT.

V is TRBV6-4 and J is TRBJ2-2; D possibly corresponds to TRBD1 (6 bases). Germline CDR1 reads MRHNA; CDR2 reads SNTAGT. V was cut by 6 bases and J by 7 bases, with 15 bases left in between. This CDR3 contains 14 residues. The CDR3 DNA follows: TGTGCCAGCAGAATTATACAGGGTTTCGGGGAGCTGTTTTTT. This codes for CASRIIQGFGELFF.

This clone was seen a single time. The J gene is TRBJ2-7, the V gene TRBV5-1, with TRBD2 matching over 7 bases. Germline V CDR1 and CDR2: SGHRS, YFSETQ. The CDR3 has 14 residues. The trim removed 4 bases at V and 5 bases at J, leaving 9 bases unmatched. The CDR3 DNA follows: TGCGCCAGCAGCCCGGGTGGGGGGGTCAACGAGCAGTACTTC. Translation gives CASSPGGGVNEQYF.

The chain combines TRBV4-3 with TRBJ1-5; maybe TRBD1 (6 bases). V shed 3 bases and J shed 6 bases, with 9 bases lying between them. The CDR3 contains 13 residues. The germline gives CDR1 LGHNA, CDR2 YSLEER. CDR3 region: CASSQGAAQPQHF. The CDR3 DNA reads TGCGCCAGCAGCCAGGGGGCCGCTCAGCCCCAGCATTTT.

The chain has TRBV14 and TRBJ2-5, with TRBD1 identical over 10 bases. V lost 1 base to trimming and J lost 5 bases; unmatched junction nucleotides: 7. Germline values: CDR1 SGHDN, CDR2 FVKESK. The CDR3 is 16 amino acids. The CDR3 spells CASSQARQGAFETQYF. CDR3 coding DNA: TGTGCCAGCAGCCAAGCCCGACAGGGGGCATTTGAGACCCAGTACTTC.

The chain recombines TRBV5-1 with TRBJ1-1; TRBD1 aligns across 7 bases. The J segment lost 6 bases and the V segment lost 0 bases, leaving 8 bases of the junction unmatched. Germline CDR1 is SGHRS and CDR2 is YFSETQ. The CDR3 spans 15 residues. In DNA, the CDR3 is TGCGCCAGCAGCTTGGAACATTTAGGGGGCGCTGAAGCTTTCTTT. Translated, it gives CASSLEHLGGAEAFF.

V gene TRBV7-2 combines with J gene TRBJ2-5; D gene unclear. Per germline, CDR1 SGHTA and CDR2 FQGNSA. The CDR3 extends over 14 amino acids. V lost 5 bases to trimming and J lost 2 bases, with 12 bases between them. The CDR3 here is CASSQSRLQETQYF. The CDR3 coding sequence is TGTGCCAGCAGCCAATCGCGACTGCAAGAGACCCAGTACTTC.

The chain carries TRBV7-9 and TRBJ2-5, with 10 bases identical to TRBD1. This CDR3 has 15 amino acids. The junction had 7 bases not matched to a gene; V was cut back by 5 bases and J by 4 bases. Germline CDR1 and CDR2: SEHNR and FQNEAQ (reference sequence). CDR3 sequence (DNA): TGTGCCAGCAGCGCCCGACAGGGGGCGCGAGAGACCCAGTACTTC. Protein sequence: CASSARQGARETQYF.

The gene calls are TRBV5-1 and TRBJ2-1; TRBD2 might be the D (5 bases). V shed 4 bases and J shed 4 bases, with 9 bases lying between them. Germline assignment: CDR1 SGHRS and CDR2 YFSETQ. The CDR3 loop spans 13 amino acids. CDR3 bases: TGCGCCAGCAGCCCGAGGGCGTACAATGAGCAGTTCTTC. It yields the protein CASSPRAYNEQFF.